Sequencing of this T cell receptor (beta chain) was carried out in a study of cytomegalovirus exposure and HLA in healthy donors. This clone was observed a single time. Both 60 Vbeta primers and 13 Jbeta primers went into the PCR. Sequencing was performed with immunoSEQ multiplex PCR; in TCRdb, only in-frame clones are kept and a portion is missing. The data contain approximately 73,000 clones, about 81% of them singletons. The germline CDR1 and CDR2 sequences are LNHDA and SQIVND (reference sequence). This CDR3 is 12 amino acids long. Trimming stripped 6 bases from V and 9 bases from J, with 12 bases between.

Sequenced input: PBMCs. This chain connects TRBV19 to TRBJ1-5, with a weak D call TRBD1 (6 bases). The receptor was derived from an older man in good health and CMV-seronegative. CDR3 sequence reads: CASSDQGRPQHF. DNA of the CDR3: TGTGCCAGTAGCGATCAGGGGCGGCCCCAGCATTTT. Combining the CDR3 with reference TRBV19 and TRBJ1-5 gives the whole variable domain DGGITQSPKYLFRKEGQNVTLSCEQNLNHDAMYWYRQDPGQGLRLIYYSQIVNDFQKGDIAEGYSVSREKKESFPLTVTSAQKNPTAFYLCASSDQGRPQHFGDGTRLSIL.